Sequencing of this T cell receptor beta chain was carried out in a study of regulatory T cells in long-lasting Graves disease. Study outcomes and limitations: Having only a small sample size may have limited accuracy. Persistent patients shared more public clonotypes (around 3,000) than new patients (approximately 970).

The length of the CDR3 is 15 residues. Per the germline V gene, CDR1 is SNHLY and CDR2 is FYNNEI. Losses at the gene ends were 6 bases for V and 3 bases for J; bases not matched to a gene: 7. In the case of this clonotype: Its antigen is unknown.

Arm-PCR of CDR3 regions and iRepertoire HTBI primers were the basis on which TCR beta libraries were built. How the authors handled the data: Gene usage covered 62 TRBV and 14 TRBJ segments. TCRdb recomputed calls from the multiplex PCR reads with MiXCR, one row per CDR3 protein. The V and J calls were determined by TCRdb, not by the authors. The table records roughly 450,000 distinct CDR3 sequences, about 25% of them present only once. Indicated time point: persistent/refractory GD, antithyroid drugs over 5 years with positive TRAb. The TCR library was made from RNA that had been extracted from PBMCs in TRIzol.

The material sequenced was peripheral blood mononuclear cells (PBMCs), taken when the disease was refractory, from a patient treated with antithyroid drugs. The genes are TRBV2 and TRBJ2-7, with 11 nucleotides matching TRBD2. The receptor's source is a female donor with Graves disease. The CDR3 sequence is CASRGSGTSGYEQYF. CDR3 bases: TGTGCCAGCAGAGGGTCCGGGACTAGCGGCTACGAGCAGTACTTC.